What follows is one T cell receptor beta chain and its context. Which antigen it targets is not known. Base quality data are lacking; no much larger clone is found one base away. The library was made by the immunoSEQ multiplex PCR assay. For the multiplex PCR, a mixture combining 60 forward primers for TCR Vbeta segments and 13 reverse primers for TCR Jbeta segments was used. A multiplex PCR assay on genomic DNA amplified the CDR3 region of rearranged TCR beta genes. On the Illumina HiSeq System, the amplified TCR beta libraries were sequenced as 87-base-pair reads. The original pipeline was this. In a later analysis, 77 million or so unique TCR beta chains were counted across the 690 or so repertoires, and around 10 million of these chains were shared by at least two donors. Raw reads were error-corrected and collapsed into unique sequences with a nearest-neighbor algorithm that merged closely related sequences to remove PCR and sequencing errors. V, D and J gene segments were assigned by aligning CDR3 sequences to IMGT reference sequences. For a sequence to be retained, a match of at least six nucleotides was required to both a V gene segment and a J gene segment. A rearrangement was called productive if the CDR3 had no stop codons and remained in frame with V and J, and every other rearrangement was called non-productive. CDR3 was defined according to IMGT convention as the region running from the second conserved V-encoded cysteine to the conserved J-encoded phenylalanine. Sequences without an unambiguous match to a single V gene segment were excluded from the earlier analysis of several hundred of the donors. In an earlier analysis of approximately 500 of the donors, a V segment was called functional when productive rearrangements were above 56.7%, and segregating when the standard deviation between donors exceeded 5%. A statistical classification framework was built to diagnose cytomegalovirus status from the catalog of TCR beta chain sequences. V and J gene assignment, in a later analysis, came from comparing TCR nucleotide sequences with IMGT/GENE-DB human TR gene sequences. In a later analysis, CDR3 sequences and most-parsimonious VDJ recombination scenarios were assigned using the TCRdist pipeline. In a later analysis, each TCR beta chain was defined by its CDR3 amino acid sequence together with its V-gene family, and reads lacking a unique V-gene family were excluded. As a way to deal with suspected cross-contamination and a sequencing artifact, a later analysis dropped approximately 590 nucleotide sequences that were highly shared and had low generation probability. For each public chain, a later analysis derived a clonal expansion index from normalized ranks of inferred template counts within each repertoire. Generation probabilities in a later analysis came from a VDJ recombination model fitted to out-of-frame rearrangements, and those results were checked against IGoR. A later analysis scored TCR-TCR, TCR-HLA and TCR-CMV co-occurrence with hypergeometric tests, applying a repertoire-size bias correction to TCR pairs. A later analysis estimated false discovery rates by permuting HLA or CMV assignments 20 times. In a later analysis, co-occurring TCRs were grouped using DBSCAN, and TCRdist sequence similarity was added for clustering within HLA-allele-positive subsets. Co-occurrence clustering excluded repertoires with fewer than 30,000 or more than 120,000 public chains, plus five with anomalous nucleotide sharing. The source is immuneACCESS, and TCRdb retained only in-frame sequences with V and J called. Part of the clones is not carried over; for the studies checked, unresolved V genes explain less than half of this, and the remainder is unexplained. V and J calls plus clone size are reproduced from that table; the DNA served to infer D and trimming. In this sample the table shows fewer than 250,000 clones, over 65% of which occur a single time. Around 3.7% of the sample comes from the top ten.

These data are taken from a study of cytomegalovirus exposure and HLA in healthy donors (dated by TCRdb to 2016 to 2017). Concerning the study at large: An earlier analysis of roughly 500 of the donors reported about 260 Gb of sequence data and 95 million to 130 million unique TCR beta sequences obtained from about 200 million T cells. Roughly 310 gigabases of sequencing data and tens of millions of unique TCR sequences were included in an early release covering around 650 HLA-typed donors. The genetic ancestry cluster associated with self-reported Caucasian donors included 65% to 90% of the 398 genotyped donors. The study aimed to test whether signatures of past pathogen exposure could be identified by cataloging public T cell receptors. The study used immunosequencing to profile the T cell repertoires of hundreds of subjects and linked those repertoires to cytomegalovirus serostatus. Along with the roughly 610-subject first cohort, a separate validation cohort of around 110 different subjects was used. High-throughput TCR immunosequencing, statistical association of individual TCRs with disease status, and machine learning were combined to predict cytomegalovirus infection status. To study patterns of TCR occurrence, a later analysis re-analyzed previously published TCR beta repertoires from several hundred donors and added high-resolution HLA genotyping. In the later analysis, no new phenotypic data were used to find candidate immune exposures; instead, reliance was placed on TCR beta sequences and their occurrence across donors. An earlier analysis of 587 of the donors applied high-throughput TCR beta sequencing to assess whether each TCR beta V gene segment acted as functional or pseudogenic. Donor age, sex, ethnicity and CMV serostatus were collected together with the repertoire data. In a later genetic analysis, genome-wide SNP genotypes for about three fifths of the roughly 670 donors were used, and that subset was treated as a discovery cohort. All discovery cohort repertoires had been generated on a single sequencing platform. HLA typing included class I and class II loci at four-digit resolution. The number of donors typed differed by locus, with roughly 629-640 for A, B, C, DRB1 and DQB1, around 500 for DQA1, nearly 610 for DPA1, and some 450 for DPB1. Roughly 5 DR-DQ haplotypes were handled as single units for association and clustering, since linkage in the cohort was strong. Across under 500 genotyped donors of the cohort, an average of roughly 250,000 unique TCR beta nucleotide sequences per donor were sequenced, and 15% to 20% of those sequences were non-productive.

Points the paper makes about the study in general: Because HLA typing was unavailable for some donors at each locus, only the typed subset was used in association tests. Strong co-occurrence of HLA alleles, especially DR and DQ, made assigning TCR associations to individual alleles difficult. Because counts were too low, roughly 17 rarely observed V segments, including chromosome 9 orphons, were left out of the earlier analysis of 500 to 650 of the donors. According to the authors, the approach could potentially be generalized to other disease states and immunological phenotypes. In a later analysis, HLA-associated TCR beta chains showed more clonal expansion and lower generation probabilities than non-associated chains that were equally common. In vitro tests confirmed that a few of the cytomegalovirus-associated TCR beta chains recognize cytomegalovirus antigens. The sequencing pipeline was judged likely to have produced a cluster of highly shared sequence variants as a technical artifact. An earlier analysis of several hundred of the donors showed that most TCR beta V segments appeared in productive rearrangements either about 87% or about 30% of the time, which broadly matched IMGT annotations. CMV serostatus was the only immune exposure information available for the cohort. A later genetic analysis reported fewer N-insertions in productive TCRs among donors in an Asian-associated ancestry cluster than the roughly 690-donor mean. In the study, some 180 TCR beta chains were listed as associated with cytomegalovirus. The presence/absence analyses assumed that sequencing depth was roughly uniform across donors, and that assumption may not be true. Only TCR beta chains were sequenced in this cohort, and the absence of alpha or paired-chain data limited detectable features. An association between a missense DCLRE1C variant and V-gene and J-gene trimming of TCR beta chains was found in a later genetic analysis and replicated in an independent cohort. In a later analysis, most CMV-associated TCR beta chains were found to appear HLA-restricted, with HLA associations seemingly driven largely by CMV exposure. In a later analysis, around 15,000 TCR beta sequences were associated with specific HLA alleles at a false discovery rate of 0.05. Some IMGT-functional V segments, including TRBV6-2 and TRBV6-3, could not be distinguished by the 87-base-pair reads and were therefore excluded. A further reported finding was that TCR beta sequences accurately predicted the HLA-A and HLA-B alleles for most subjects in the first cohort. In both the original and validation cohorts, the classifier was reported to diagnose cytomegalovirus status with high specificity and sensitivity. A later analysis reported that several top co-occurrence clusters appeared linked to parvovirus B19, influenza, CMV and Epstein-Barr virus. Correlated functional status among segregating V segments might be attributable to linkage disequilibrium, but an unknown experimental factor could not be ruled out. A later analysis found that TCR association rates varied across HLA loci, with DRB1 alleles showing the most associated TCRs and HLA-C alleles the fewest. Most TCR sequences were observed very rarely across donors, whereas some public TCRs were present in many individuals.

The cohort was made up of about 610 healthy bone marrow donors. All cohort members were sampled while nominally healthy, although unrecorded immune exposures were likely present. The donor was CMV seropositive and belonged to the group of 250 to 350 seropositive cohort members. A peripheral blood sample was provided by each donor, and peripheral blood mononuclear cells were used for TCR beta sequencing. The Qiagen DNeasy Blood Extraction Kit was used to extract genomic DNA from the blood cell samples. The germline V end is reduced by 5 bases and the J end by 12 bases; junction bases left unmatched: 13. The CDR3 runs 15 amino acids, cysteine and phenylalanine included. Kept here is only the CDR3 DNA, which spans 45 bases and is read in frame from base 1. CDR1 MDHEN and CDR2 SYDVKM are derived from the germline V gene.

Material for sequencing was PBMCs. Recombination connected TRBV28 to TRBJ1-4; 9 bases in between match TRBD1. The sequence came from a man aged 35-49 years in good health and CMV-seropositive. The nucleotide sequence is TGTGCCAGCAGTCCCCCCGGACAGGGGAAGGGAGAACTGTTTTTT. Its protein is CASSPPGQGKGELFF.